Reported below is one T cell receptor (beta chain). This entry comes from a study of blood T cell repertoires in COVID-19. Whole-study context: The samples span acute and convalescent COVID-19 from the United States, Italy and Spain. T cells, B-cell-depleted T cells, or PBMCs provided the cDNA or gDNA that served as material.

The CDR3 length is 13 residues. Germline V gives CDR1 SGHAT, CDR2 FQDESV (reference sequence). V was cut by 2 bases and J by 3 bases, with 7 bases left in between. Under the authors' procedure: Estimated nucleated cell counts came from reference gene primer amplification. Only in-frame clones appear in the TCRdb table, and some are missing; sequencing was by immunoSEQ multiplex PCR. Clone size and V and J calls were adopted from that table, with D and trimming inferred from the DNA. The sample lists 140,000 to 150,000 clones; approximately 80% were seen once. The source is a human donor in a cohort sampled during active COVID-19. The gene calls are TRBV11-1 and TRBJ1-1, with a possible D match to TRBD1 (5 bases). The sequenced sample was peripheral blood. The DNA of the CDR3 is TGTGCCAGCAGCTTACGGGGGGACACTGAAGCTTTCTTT. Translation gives CASSLRGDTEAFF.